The entry that follows covers one T cell receptor beta chain sequence. Its antigen is not identified. cDNA libraries for TRB were generated by 5' RACE incorporating UMI labels. Using the 5' RACE reads, TCRdb records one entry per CDR3 protein without DNA. This table lists about 120,000 distinct CDR3 sequences. Cells that were CD45RO-CCR7+CD27+CD95- constituted naive CD8+ T cells. This sample is drawn from a study of CXCR3-negative and CXCR3-positive naive CD8 T cells. The study's findings and limits: Cryopreserved cells showed partially decreased CXCR3 expression, and most assays used fresh PBMCs. Sequencing showed both naive subsets with comparably high diversity, and memory CD8+ cells much lower. Comparison of naive cells showed more hydrophobic TRB CDR3s in CXCR3-positive than in CXCR3-negative naive cells.

The germline V gene has CDR1 SGHVS and CDR2 FQNEAQ. There are 13 residues in the CDR3. Sequenced input: naive CXCR3+ CD8+ T cells from blood. Described subset: CD45RO-CCR7+CD27+CD95- naive CD8+ T cells expressing CXCR3 (TNR3+). The chain recombines TRBV7-8 with TRBJ2-2. The TCR was taken from a human donor in good health. Some clones in this sample may be carry-over from other donors' samples. This chain's CDR3 is CASSLRVTGELFF.